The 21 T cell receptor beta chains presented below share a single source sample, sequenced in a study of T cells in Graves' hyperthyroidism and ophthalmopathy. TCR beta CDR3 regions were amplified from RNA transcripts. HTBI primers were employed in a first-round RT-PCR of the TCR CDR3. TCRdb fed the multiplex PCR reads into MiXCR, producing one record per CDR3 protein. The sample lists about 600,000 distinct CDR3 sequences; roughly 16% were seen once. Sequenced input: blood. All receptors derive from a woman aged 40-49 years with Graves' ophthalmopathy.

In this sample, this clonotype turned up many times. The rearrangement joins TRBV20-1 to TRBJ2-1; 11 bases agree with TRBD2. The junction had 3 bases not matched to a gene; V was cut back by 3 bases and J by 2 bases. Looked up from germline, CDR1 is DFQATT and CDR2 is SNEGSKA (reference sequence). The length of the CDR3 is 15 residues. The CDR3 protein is CSARVAGGPYNEQFF. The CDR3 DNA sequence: TGCAGTGCTAGGGTAGCGGGAGGGCCCTACAATGAGCAGTTCTTC.

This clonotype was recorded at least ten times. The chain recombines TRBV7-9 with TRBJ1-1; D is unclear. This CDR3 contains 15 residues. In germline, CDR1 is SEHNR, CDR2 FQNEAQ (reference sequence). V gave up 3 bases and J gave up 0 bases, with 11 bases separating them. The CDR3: CASSFITDMNTEAFF. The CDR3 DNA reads TGTGCCAGCAGCTTTATAACAGACATGAACACTGAAGCTTTCTTT.

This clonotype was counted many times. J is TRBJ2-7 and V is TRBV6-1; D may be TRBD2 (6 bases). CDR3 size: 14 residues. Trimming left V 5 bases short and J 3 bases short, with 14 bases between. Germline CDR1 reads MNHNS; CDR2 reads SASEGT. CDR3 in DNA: TGTGCCAGCAGTTACTACGCGGGGAACTACGAGCAGTACTTC. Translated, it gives CASSYYAGNYEQYF.

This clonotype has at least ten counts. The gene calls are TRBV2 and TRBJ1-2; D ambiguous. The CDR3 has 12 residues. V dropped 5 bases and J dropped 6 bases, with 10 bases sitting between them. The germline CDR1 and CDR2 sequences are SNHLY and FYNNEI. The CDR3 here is CASSLRGNGYTF. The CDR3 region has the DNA TGTGCCAGCAGTCTGAGAGGGAATGGCTACACCTTC.

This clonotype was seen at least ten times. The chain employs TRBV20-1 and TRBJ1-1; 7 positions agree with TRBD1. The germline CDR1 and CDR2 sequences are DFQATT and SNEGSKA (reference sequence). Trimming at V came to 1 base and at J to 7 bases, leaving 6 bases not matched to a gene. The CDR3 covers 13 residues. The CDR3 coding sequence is TGCAGTGCTAGAGCGACAGGGACAGTTGAAGCTTTCTTT. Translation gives CSARATGTVEAFF.

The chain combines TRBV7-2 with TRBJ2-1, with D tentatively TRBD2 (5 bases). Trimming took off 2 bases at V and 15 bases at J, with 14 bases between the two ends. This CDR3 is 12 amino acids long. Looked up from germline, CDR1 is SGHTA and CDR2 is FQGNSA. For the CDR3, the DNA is TGTGCCAGCAGCTTACCGAACGGGGTTCCGTTCTTC. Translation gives CASSLPNGVPFF.

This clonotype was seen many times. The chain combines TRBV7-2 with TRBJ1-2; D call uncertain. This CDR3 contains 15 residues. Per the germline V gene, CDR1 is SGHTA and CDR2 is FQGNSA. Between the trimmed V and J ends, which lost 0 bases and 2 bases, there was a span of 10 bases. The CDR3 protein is CASSLAWGKNYGYTF. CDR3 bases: TGTGCCAGCAGCTTAGCGTGGGGAAAAAACTATGGCTACACCTTC.

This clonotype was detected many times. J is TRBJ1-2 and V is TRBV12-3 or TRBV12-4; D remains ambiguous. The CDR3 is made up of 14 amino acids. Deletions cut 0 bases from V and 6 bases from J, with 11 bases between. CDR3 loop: CASSLAGGTNGYTF. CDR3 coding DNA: TGTGCCAGCAGTTTAGCGGGAGGAACTAATGGCTACACCTTC.

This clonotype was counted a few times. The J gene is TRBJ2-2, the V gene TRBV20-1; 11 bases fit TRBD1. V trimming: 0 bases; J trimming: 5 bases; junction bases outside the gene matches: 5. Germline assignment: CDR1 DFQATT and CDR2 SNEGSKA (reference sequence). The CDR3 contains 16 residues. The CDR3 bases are TGCAGTGCTAGAGAATCTGGGACAGGGGGTACCGGGGAGCTGTTTTTT. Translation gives CSARESGTGGTGELFF.

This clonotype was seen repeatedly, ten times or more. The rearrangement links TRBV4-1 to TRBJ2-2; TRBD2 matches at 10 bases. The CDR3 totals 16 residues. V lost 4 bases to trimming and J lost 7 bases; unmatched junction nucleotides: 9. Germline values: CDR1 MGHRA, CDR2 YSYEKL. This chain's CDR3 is CASSRLLAGVDGELFF. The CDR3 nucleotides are TGCGCCAGCAGCCGCTTGCTAGCGGGAGTTGACGGGGAGCTGTTTTTT.

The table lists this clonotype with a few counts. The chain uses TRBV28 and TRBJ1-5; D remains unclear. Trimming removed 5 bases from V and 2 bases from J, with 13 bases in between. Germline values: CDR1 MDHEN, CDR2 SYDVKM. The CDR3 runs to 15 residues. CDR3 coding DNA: TGTGCCAGCAGTCTCGGAGGGAGTGGCAATCAGCCCCAGCATTTT. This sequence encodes CASSLGGSGNQPQHF.

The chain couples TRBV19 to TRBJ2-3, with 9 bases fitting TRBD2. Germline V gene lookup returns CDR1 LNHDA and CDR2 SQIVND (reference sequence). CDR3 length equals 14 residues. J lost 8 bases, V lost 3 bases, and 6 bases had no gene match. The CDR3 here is CASSIGTSTATQYF. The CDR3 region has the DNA TGTGCCAGTAGTATCGGGACTAGCACGGCTACGCAGTATTTT.

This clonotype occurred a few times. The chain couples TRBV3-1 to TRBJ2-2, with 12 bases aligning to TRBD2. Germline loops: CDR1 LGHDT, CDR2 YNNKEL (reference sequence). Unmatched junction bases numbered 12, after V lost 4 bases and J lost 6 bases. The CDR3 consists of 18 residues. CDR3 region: CASSPRTLTSGSPGELFF. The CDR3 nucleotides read TGTGCCAGCAGCCCACGCACCCTGACTAGCGGGAGTCCCGGGGAGCTGTTTTTT.

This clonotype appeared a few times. The CDR3 DNA sequence: TGTGCCAGCAGTTCCGATAGCGGTTACGAGCAGTACTTC. Encoded protein: CASSSDSGYEQYF. The chain combines TRBV6-1 with TRBJ2-7; the D gene is possibly TRBD2 (6 bases). CDR1 and CDR2 from the germline V gene are MNHNS and SASEGT. V was pared by 5 bases and J by 4 bases, with 12 bases between. The CDR3 has 13 residues.

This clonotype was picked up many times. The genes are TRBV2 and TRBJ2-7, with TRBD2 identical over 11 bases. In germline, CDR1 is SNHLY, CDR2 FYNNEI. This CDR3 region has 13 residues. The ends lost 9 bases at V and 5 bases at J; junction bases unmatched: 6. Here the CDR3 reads CASSGRAFDEQYF. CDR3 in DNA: TGTGCCAGTAGCGGGAGGGCCTTTGACGAGCAGTACTTC.

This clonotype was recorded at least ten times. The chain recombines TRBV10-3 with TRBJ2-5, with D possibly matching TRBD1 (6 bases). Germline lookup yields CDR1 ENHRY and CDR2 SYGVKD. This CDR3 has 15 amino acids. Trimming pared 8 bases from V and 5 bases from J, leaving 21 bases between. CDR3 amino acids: CAIASRDTFTETQYF. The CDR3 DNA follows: TGTGCCATCGCTTCCCGGGACACCTTCACGGAGACCCAGTACTTC.

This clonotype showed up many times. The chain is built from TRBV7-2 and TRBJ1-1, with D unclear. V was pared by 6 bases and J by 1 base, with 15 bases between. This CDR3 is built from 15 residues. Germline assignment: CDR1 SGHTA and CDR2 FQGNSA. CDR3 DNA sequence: TGTGCCAGCAGTTCGGATTTCTCCAGGAACACTGAAGCTTTCTTT. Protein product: CASSSDFSRNTEAFF. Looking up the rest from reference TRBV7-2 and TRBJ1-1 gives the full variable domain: GAGVSQSPSNKVTEKGKDVELRCDPISGHTALYWYRQSLGQGLEFLIYFQGNSAPDKSGLPSDRFSAERTGGSVSTLTIQRTQQEDSAVYLCASSSDFSRNTEAFFGQGTRLTVV.

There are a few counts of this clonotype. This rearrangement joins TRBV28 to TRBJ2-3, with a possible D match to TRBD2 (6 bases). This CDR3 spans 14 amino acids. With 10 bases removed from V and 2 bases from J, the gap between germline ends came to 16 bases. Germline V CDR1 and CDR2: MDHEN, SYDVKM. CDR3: CATQGAGPTDTQYF. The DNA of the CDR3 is TGTGCCACTCAGGGAGCGGGCCCCACAGATACGCAGTATTTT.

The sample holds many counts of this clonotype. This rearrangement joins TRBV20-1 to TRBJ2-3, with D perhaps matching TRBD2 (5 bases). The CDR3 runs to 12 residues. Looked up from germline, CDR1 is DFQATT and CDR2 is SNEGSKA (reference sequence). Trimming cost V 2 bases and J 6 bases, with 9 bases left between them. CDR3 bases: TGCAGTGCTAGACGGCCGGGGGATACGCAGTATTTT. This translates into CSARRPGDTQYF.

CDR3 nucleotide sequence: TGCGCCAGCAGCCAACCCGGCAGGGGAGGATATGGCTACACCTTC. It yields the protein CASSQPGRGGYGYTF. This chain joins TRBV4-1 and TRBJ1-2, with a weak D call TRBD1 (6 bases). From germline, CDR1 is MGHRA and CDR2 YSYEKL. The V end was cut by 2 bases, the J end by 5 bases, with 15 bases between. The CDR3 runs to 15 residues.

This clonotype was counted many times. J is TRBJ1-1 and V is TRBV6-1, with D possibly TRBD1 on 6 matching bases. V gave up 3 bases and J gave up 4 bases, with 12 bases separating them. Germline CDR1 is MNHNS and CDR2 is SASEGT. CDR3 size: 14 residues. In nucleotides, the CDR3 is TGTGCCAGCAGTGACCGAAGGGGGAGCACTGAAGCTTTCTTT. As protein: CASSDRRGSTEAFF.